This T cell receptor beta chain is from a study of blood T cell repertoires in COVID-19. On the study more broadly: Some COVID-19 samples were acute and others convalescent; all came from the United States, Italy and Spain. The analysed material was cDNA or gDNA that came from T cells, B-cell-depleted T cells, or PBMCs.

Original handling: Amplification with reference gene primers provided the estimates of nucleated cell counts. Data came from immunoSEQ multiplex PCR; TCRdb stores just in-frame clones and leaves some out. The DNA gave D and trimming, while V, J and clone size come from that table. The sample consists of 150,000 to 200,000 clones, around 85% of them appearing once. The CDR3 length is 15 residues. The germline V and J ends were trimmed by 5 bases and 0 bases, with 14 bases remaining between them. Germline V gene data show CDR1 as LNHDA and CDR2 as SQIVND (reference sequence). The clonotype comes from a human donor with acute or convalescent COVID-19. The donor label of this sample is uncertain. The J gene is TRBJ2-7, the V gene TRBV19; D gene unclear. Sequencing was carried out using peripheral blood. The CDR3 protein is CASSSRHAYSYEQYF. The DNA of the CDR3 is TGTGCCAGTAGTTCCCGACACGCTTACTCCTACGAGCAGTACTTC.